The clone carrying this TCR beta chain was observed a handful of times. Germline CDR1 is MGHRA and CDR2 is YSYEKL. The V gene lost 1 base and the J gene lost 0 bases, with 9 bases spanning the gap. This CDR3 is built from 16 residues. The data originate from a study of blood T cell repertoires in COVID-19. Whole-study context: Samples came from the United States, Italy and Spain, spanning acute and convalescent COVID-19. Sources were T cells, B-cell-depleted T cells, or PBMCs; the material itself was cDNA or gDNA.

Source study methods: The authors estimated nucleated cell counts from reference gene primer amplification. The data were produced by immunoSEQ multiplex PCR, yet TCRdb's version contains in-frame clones alone and is incomplete. That table furnishes V, J and clone size, whereas the DNA furnished D and trimming. The sample has roughly 300,000 clones; about 83% are singletons. The genes are TRBV4-1 and TRBJ1-4; TRBD1 might be the D (5 bases). The TCR was taken from a woman in her fifties or sixties who had recovered from COVID-19. The specimen was peripheral blood. CDR3 amino acids: CASSQGTLATNEKLFF. Written as DNA, the CDR3 is TGCGCCAGCAGCCAAGGGACACTTGCAACTAATGAAAAACTGTTTTTT.